The next 18 T cell receptor beta chains were all read from a single sample in a study of Ad26.COV2.S vaccination and SARS-CoV-2 variants. Documented treatment: 19 received Ad26.COV2.S at low or high dose, single or two shots; roughly five received placebo; per-sample allocation not given. Day 63 following the first vaccine or placebo injection was when the samples were taken. TCRdb's table, derived via immunoSEQ multiplex PCR, lists solely in-frame clones and lacks some. This table has about 380,000 clones, about 80% appearing once. Sequencing used peripheral blood, obtained in a trial of Ad26.COV2.S vaccine versus placebo. The source is a person aged 18-60 years who received the Ad26.COV2.S COVID-19 vaccine or a placebo.

V gene TRBV7-9 combines with J gene TRBJ2-2, with 10 positions matching TRBD1. Germline V gives CDR1 SEHNR, CDR2 FQNEAQ (reference sequence). This CDR3 is 17 amino acids long. V lost 5 bases, J lost 0 bases, and 6 bases stayed unmatched. The CDR3 is CASSPDRGATNTGELFF. The CDR3 DNA sequence: TGTGCCAGCAGCCCGGACAGGGGGGCAACGAACACCGGGGAGCTGTTTTTT.

V gene TRBV27 combines with J gene TRBJ1-2; D is ambiguous. CDR1 is MNHEY and CDR2 is SMNVEV in the germline V gene (reference sequence). Trimming removed 7 bases from V and 5 bases from J, with 23 bases in between. The CDR3 totals 16 residues. The CDR3 coding sequence is TGTGCCAGCACCTTGGACGCTTCGGCGTTGTCGTATGGCTACACCTTC. It translates to CASTLDASALSYGYTF.

This clone was recorded once. The chain uses TRBV9 and TRBJ1-1; TRBD1 might be the D (5 bases). The CDR3 is 14 residues long. V was cut by 0 bases and J by 3 bases, with 9 bases left in between. The V gene's germline CDR1 is SGDLS and CDR2 YYNGEE. The DNA for the CDR3 is TGTGCCAGCAGCGTAGCCCCGGGGGACACTGAAGCTTTCTTT. Its protein is CASSVAPGDTEAFF.

This chain uses TRBV19 with TRBJ2-7; D possibly corresponds to TRBD2 (6 bases). The CDR3 loop spans 14 amino acids. Per germline, CDR1 LNHDA and CDR2 SQIVND (reference sequence). Trimming shortened V by 4 bases and J by 6 bases, and 16 bases separated the two germline ends. The CDR3 loop reads CASSTSPGTSEQYF. For the CDR3, the DNA is TGTGCCAGTAGTACCTCCCCCGGGACTTCCGAGCAGTACTTC.

The chain is built from TRBV7-3 and TRBJ2-7; 9 nucleotides line up with TRBD1. Germline V gene lookup returns CDR1 SGHTA and CDR2 FQGTGA. V lost 5 bases, J lost 6 bases, and 8 bases stayed unmatched. The CDR3 contains 14 residues. CDR3 coding DNA: TGTGCCAGCAGCACGACAGGGGGGCTCGGCGAGCAGTACTTC. This codes for CASSTTGGLGEQYF.

The V and J genes are TRBV20-1 and TRBJ2-7; no firm D call. The CDR3 loop spans 14 amino acids. From germline, CDR1 is DFQATT and CDR2 SNEGSKA (reference sequence). Trimming removed 3 bases at V and 0 bases at J, with 12 bases between. The CDR3 protein is CSASNRRTSYEQYF. For the CDR3, the DNA is TGCAGTGCTAGTAACCGGCGGACCTCCTACGAGCAGTACTTC.

This clone appeared a single time. The CDR3 loop reads CASSLIGAQETQYF. CDR3 nucleotides: TGTGCCAGCAGCTTAATAGGGGCCCAGGAGACCCAGTACTTC. J is TRBJ2-5 and V is TRBV7-2, with D possibly TRBD1 on 5 matching bases. Germline-derived CDR1 and CDR2 are SGHTA and FQGNSA. Trimming shortened V by 2 bases and J by 5 bases, and 12 bases separated the two germline ends. This CDR3 region has 14 residues.

This sequence joins TRBV28 and TRBJ1-3; no definite D call. The CDR3 is made up of 11 amino acids. V was clipped by 6 bases and J by 4 bases, with 4 bases between them. CDR1 is MDHEN and CDR2 is SYDVKM in the germline V gene. CDR3 sequence: CASRGGNTIYF. CDR3 sequence (DNA): TGTGCCAGCAGGGGGGGAAACACCATATATTTT.

The chain employs TRBV4-2 and TRBJ1-5; D is perhaps TRBD1 (6 bases). The length of the CDR3 is 15 residues. The germline gives CDR1 LGHNA, CDR2 YNFKEQ. The V and J ends lost 2 bases and 6 bases respectively, with 14 bases between them. The CDR3 nucleotides read TGTGCCAGCAGCCAACGGGGGGGGGCAGGTCAGCCCCAGCATTTT. It specifies CASSQRGGAGQPQHF.

As for this clone: The same CDR3 is also encoded by other DNA sequences in this sample. The rearrangement uses TRBV10-3 and TRBJ2-7, with D unresolved. V lost 3 bases and J 0 bases, leaving 3 bases between the germline ends. Germline V lookup: CDR1 ENHRY, CDR2 SYGVKD. The CDR3 runs to 12 residues. CDR3 DNA sequence: TGTGCCATCAGTGAAGGCTCCTACGAGCAGTACTTC. Amino acid sequence: CAISEGSYEQYF.

This clone appeared a few times. This CDR3 is also generated by other DNA sequences in the sample. The chain employs TRBV18 and TRBJ1-1; D is ambiguous. V was cut by 2 bases and J by 7 bases, with 8 bases left in between. This CDR3 region has 12 residues. Looked up from germline, CDR1 is KGHSH and CDR2 is LQKENI. Here the CDR3 reads CASSPTGDEAFF. The CDR3 DNA follows: TGTGCCAGCTCACCAACCGGCGATGAAGCTTTCTTT.

J is TRBJ1-5 and V is TRBV19; D unresolved. The CDR3 is 17 amino acids. Per the germline V gene, CDR1 is LNHDA and CDR2 is SQIVND (reference sequence). V dropped 2 bases and J dropped 0 bases, with 14 bases sitting between them. The CDR3 loop reads CASSIRQDPGSNQPQHF. CDR3 DNA sequence: TGTGCCAGTAGTATACGGCAGGACCCGGGTAGCAATCAGCCCCAGCATTTT.

As regards this clone: One junction end disagrees with the germline gene, perhaps due to a read error. The CDR3 here is CARSLTDRVGVAFF. In DNA form, the CDR3 reads TGTGCCCGCAGCTTGACGGACAGGGTGGGGGTGGCTTTCTTT. The V gene is TRBV5-6, the J gene TRBJ1-1; TRBD1 matches at 8 bases. CDR3 size: 14 residues. Germline-derived CDR1 and CDR2 are SGHDT and YYEEEE.

The gene calls are TRBV29-1 and TRBJ1-2; D not certain. CDR3 length: 11 residues. Trimming left V 6 bases short and J 8 bases short, with 13 bases between. Germline V gene data show CDR1 as SQVTM and CDR2 as ANQGSEA. The CDR3 nucleotides read TGCAGCGTCTCCACGGCCTCGGGCTACACCTTC. Encoded protein: CSVSTASGYTF.

J is TRBJ1-1 and V is TRBV7-9; D uncertain. CDR1 SEHNR and CDR2 FQNEAQ come from the germline V gene (reference sequence). This CDR3 spans 16 amino acids. The ends were cut back, 3 bases at V and 0 bases at J, with 14 bases in the middle. The CDR3 is CASSFPKHFMNTEAFF. The CDR3 DNA follows: TGTGCCAGCAGCTTTCCAAAACATTTTATGAACACTGAAGCTTTCTTT.

This chain connects TRBV5-4 to TRBJ2-5; D call uncertain. The CDR3 consists of 14 residues. The germline V and J ends were trimmed by 4 bases and 3 bases, with 13 bases remaining between them. Looked up from germline, CDR1 is SGHNT and CDR2 is YYREEE (reference sequence). The DNA for the CDR3 is TGTGCCAGCAGCACGACGGAGCTCGAAGAGACCCAGTACTTC. It codes for CASSTTELEETQYF.

This chain uses TRBV18 with TRBJ2-3; tentatively, D is TRBD1 or TRBD2 (5 bases each). Per the germline V gene, CDR1 is KGHSH and CDR2 is LQKENI. The CDR3 is made up of 14 amino acids. Trimming took off 1 base at V and 0 bases at J, with 5 bases between the two ends. The CDR3: CASSPRGSTDTQYF. CDR3 DNA sequence: TGTGCCAGCTCACCACGGGGGAGCACAGATACGCAGTATTTT. The full variable domain, completed using reference TRBV18 and TRBJ2-3, is NAGVMQNPRHLVRRRGQEARLRCSPMKGHSHVYWYRQLPEEGLKFMVYLQKENIIDESGMPKERFSAEFPKEGPSILRIQQVVRGDSAAYFCASSPRGSTDTQYFGPGTRLTVL.

There are a few counts of this clone. The chain employs TRBV4-3 and TRBJ2-7; D call uncertain. V lost 0 bases to trimming and J lost 1 base, with 19 bases between them. Germline CDR1 reads LGHNA; CDR2 reads YSLEER. The length of the CDR3 is 18 residues. This chain's CDR3 is CASSQDSRQLRPSYEQYF. DNA for the CDR3: TGCGCCAGCAGCCAAGATTCTAGGCAGCTTAGACCTTCCTACGAGCAGTACTTC.